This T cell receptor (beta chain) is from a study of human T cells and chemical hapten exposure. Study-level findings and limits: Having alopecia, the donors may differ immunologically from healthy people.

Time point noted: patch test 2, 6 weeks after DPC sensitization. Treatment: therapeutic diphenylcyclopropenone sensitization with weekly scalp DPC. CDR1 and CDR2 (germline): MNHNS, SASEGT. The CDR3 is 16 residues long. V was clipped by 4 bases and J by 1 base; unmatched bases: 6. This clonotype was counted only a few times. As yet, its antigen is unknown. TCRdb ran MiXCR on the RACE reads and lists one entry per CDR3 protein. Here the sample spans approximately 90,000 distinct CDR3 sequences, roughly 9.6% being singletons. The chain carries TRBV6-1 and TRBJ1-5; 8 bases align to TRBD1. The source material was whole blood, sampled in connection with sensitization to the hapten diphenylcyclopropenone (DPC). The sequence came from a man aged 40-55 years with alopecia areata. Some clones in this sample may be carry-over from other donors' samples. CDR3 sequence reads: CASSASGGSSNQPQHF. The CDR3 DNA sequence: TGTGCCAGCAGTGCCTCAGGGGGCTCAAGCAATCAGCCCCAGCATTTT.